Listed below are T cell receptor beta chains from one sample, sequenced in a study of CD8+ T cells in alopecia areata. TCRdb keeps only in-frame clones here, not all; method: immunoSEQ multiplex PCR. The profile shows around 150,000 clones, approximately 57% of them singletons. This sample comprised CD4+ T cells sorted from blood, obtained at week 24, from a patient treated with tofacitinib. These receptors all stem from a human donor with alopecia areata. Both conserved end residues are part of each CDR3. D genes are given only for firm matches. Some rows have no size entry. The others give once, few or many, or a class for an expanded clone.

j_call | clone_size | v_call | d_call | cdr3_aa | cdr3_nt
TRBJ1-1 | . | TRBV29-1 | . | CSVGGRMNTEAFF | TGCAGCGTTGGTGGCAGAATGAACACTGAAGCTTTCTTT
TRBJ1-1 | few | TRBV29-1 | . | CSVEGRSNTEAFF | TGCAGCGTTGAGGGCAGATCGAACACTGAAGCTTTCTTT
TRBJ1-2 | . | TRBV2 | TRBD1 | CASSAGTEYGYTF | TGTGCCAGCAGCGCCGGGACAGAGTATGGCTACACCTTC
TRBJ1-1 | . | TRBV5-1 | . | CASSLANLEEAFF | TGCGCCAGCAGCTTGGCTAACTTGGAGGAAGCTTTCTTT
TRBJ2-5 | . | TRBV30 | TRBD2 | CAWSTRTSGGPLGTQYF | TGTGCCTGGAGTACTAGGACTAGCGGGGGCCCCTTGGGGACCCAGTACTTC
TRBJ1-1 | few | TRBV5-5 | . | CASSFGNTEAFF | TGTGCCAGCAGCTTTGGGAACACTGAAGCTTTCTTT
TRBJ1-2 | . | TRBV15 | TRBD1 | CATSIQGSSADGYTF | TGTGCCACCAGCATACAGGGGAGCTCTGCTGATGGCTACACCTTC
TRBJ1-2 | . | TRBV21-1 | . | CASSTQRPYGYTF | TGTGCCAGCAGCACTCAGAGACCCTATGGCTACACCTTC
TRBJ2-7 | . | TRBV29-1 | . | CSVLTGGRSYEQYF | TGCAGCGTCTTGACAGGCGGTCGCTCCTACGAGCAGTACTTC
TRBJ2-1 | . | TRBV2 | . | CASSWGGSYNEQFF | TGTGCCAGCAGCTGGGGCGGCTCCTACAATGAGCAGTTCTTC
TRBJ1-1 | few | TRBV2 | TRBD1 | CASSDRVNTEAFF | TGTGCCAGCAGCGACAGGGTCAACACTGAAGCTTTCTTT
TRBJ1-1 | . | TRBV4-1 | TRBD1 | CASSLGQGPKMNTEAFF | TGCGCCAGCAGCCTGGGACAGGGACCGAAAATGAACACTGAAGCTTTCTTT
TRBJ1-5 | many | TRBV11-2 | TRBD1 | CASSYYRGQPQHF | TGTGCCAGCAGCTACTACAGGGGGCAGCCCCAGCATTTT
TRBJ2-2 | . | TRBV29-1 | . | CSTGQAGGELFF | TGCAGCACCGGACAGGCGGGGGGGGAGCTGTTTTTT
TRBJ2-3 | . | TRBV29-1 | . | CSATTSTDTQYF | TGCAGCGCAACGACTAGCACAGATACGCAGTATTTT
TRBJ1-1 | . | TRBV18 | . | CASSPPGRATTEAFF | TGTGCCAGCTCACCTCCTGGAAGGGCGACTACTGAAGCTTTCTTT
TRBJ1-6 | few | TRBV6-6 | . | CASGRSGLDSPLHF | TGTGCCAGCGGCCGGTCAGGGTTGGATTCACCCCTCCACTTT
TRBJ2-4 | . | TRBV20-1 | . | CSAREGYIQYF | TGCAGTGCTAGGGAGGGATACATTCAGTACTTC
TRBJ1-6 | . | TRBV20-1 | . | CSARLGGPLHF | TGCAGTGCTCGTCTCGGGGGGCCCCTCCACTTT
TRBJ2-7 | . | TRBV29-1 | TRBD1 | CSGKQGSYEQYF | TGCAGCGGAAAACAGGGGTCCTACGAGCAGTACTTC
TRBJ1-1 | . | TRBV11-3 | . | CASSGSSMNTEAFF | TGTGCCAGCAGCGGTAGTTCTATGAACACTGAAGCTTTCTTT
TRBJ1-6 | . | TRBV7-8 | . | CASSLYSGKNSPLHF | TGTGCCAGCAGCTTATACTCAGGGAAAAATTCACCCCTCCACTTT
TRBJ1-2 | . | TRBV7-9 | . | CASSLLSNYGYTF | TGTGCCAGCAGCTTACTGAGTAACTATGGCTACACCTTC
TRBJ2-5 | . | TRBV27 | . | CASSLDRRFETQYF | TGTGCCAGCAGTTTAGATCGGAGGTTCGAGACCCAGTACTTC
TRBJ2-6 | once | TRBV2 | . | CASSALRTTRSGANVLTF | TGTGCCAGCAGCGCCCTACGGACGACCCGGTCTGGGGCCAACGTCCTGACTTTC
TRBJ2-3 | . | TRBV2 | . | CASSRGFGHPSTDTQYF | TGTGCCAGCAGCCGAGGCTTCGGACACCCAAGCACAGATACGCAGTATTTT
TRBJ2-5 | . | TRBV30 | TRBD1 | CAWSEWDRKETQYF | TGTGCCTGGAGTGAATGGGACAGAAAAGAGACCCAGTACTTC
TRBJ1-2 | . | TRBV25-1 | . | CASSSPGVGGYGYTF | TGTGCCAGCAGCTCCCCGGGGGTTGGAGGGTATGGCTACACCTTC
TRBJ2-3 | few | TRBV6-5 | . | CASSQGDRRYF | TGTGCCAGCAGTCAAGGGGACCGTCGGTATTTT
TRBJ2-3 | many | TRBV7-9 | TRBD1 | CASSDQTGANTDTQYF | TGTGCCAGCAGCGACCAGACAGGGGCTAACACAGATACGCAGTATTTT
TRBJ2-1 | once | TRBV5-1 | . | CASRPTEYNEQFF | TGCGCCAGCAGACCAACAGAATACAATGAGCAGTTCTTC
TRBJ2-2 | . | TRBV25-1 | . | CASSEFVGTGELFF | TGTGCCAGCAGTGAATTCGTGGGCACCGGGGAGCTGTTTTTT
TRBJ2-7 | . | TRBV27 | . | CASRRVGTLYEQYF | TGTGCCAGCCGCCGAGTGGGGACTCTCTACGAGCAGTACTTC
TRBJ2-3 | few | TRBV5-1 | TRBD2 | CASSLRGGGRTDTQYF | TGCGCCAGCAGCCTTAGGGGCGGGGGACGTACGGATACGCAGTATTTT
TRBJ1-2 | few | TRBV29-1 | . | CSVRRGRNGGYTF | TGCAGCGTCCGAAGGGGGAGGAACGGTGGCTACACCTTC
TRBJ2-5 | . | TRBV5-6 | . | CASSLFGETQYF | TGTGCCAGCAGCTTGTTCGGGGAGACCCAGTACTTC
TRBJ2-3 | . | TRBV10-3 | . | CAISQLLGTDTQYF | TGTGCCATCAGTCAGCTTCTGGGCACAGATACGCAGTATTTT
TRBJ1-1 | . | TRBV7-2 | . | CASSVRSRGVGLNTEAFF | TGTGCCAGCAGCGTACGAAGTAGGGGCGTAGGCTTAAACACTGAAGCTTTCTTT
TRBJ1-1 | few | TRBV29-1 | . | CSVGRNTEAFF | TGCAGCGTGGGTAGGAACACTGAAGCTTTCTTT
TRBJ1-1 | . | TRBV30 | . | CAWSVRARNTEAFF | TGTGCCTGGAGTGTACGGGCTAGGAACACTGAAGCTTTCTTT
TRBJ2-4 | few | TRBV29-1 | . | CSVVPWGSKNIQYF | TGCAGCGTTGTTCCCTGGGGGTCCAAAAACATTCAGTACTTC
TRBJ2-7 | . | TRBV15 | . | CATSRPDAGYEQYF | TGTGCCACCAGCAGACCAGACGCGGGATACGAGCAGTACTTC
TRBJ2-7 | few | TRBV30 | . | CAWSVLTYEQYF | TGTGCCTGGAGTGTATTGACTTACGAGCAGTACTTC
TRBJ2-5 | . | TRBV6-1 | TRBD1 | CASSGQGWQETQYF | TGTGCCAGCAGTGGACAGGGGTGGCAAGAGACCCAGTACTTC
TRBJ2-5 | once | TRBV4-1 | TRBD2 | CASSPRGLAPQETQYF | TGCGCCAGCAGCCCGAGGGGACTAGCCCCTCAAGAGACCCAGTACTTC